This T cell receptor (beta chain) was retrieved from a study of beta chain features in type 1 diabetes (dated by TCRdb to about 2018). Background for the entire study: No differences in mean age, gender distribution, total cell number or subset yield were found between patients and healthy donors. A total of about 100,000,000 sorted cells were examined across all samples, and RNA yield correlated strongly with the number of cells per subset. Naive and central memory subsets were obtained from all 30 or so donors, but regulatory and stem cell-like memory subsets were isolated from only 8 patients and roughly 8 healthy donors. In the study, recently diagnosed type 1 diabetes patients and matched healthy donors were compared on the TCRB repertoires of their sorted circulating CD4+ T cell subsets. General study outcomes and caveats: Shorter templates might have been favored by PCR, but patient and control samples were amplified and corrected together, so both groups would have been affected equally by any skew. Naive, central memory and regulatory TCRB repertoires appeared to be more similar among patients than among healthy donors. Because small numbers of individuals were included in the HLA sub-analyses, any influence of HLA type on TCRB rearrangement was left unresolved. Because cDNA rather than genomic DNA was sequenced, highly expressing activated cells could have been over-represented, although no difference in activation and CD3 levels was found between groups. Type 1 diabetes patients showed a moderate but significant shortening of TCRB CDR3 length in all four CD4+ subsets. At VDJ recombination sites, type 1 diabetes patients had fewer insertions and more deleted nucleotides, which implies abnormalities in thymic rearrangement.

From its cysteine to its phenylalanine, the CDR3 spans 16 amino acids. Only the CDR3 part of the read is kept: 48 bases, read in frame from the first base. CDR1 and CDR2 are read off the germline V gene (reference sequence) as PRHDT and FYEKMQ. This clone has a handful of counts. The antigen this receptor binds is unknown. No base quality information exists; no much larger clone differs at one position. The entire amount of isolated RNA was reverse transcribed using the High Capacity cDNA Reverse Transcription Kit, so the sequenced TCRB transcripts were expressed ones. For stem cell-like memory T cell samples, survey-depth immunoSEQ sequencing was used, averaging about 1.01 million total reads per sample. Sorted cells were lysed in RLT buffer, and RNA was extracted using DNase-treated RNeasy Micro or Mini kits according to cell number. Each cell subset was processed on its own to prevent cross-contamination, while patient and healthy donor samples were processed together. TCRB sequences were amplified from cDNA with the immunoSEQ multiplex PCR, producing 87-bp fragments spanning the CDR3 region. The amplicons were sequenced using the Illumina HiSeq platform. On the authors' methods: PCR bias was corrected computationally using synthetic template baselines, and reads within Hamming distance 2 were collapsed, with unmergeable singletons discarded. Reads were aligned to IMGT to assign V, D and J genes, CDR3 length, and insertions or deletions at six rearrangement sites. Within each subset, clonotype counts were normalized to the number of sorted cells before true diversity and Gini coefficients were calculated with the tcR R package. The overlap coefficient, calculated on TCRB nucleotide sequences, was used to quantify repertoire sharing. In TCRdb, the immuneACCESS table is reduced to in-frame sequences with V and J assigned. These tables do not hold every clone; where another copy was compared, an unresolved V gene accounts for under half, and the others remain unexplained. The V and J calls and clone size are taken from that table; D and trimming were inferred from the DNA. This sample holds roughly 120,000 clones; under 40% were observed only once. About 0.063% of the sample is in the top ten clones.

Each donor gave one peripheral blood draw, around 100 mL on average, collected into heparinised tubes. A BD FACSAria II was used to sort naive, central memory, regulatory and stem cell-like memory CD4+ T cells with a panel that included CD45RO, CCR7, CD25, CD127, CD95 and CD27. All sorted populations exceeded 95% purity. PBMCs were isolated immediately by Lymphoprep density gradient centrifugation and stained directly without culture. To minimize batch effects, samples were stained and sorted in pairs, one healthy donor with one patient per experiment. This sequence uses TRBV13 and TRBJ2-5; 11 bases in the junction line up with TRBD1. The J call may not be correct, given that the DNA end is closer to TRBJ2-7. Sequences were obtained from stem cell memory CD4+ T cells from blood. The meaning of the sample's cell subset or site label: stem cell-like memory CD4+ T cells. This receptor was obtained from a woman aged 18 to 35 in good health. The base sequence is TGTGCCAGCAGCAGCCGGGACAGGGGGTCCGTCTACGAGCAGTACTTC. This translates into CASSSRDRGSVYEQYF.